A single TCR beta chain is shown here with its context. Germline CDR1 SGHRS, CDR2 YFSETQ. With 0 bases removed from V and 3 bases from J, the gap between germline ends came to 8 bases. This CDR3 comprises 14 residues. The sample is drawn from a study of patients and donors after allogeneic stem cell transplantation. TCRdb processed the RT-PCR reads anew with MiXCR; each CDR3 protein has one entry. The table lists about 160,000 distinct CDR3 sequences, approximately 35% of them singletons. The receptor was derived from a human donor who was either an allogeneic HSCT recipient or a stem cell or donor lymphocyte infusion donor (not recorded which). It is not recorded whose cells these are; they may come from a transplant donor. Sequencing was carried out using blood, either unsorted or a sorted T cell fraction (not recorded which). V usage is TRBV5-1 and J usage is TRBJ2-3; D uncertain. The CDR3 region is CASSLAMITDTQYF. The CDR3 DNA sequence: TGCGCCAGCAGCTTGGCCATGATAACAGATACGCAGTATTTT.